Below, 8 T cell receptor beta chains from the same sample are listed, as sequenced in a study of cytomegalovirus exposure and HLA in healthy donors (TCRdb year 2017). Preparation of the library involved the immunoSEQ multiplex PCR assay. For the multiplex PCR, a mixture combining 60 forward primers for TCR Vbeta segments and 13 reverse primers for TCR Jbeta segments was used. What TCRdb holds here is the immuneACCESS table cut down to in-frame rearrangements. Part of the clones is not present; checked against another copy, under half of the missing clones reflect an unresolved V gene, and the others are unexplained. This sample holds nearly 200,000 clones; 70% to 80% were observed only once. Approximately 0.39% of the sample comes from the top ten. Sequences were obtained from PBMCs. These receptor sequences come from a male donor in good health and CMV-seropositive.

Written as DNA, the CDR3 is TGTGCCAGCTCACCATATGGGACAGGGTCCTACGAGCAGTACTTC. Protein product: CASSPYGTGSYEQYF. V usage is TRBV18 and J usage is TRBJ2-7, with 9 nucleotides matching TRBD1. Germline loops: CDR1 KGHSH, CDR2 LQKENI. Trimming removed 2 bases from V and 1 base from J; junction bases left unmatched: 3. The CDR3 covers 15 residues.

The rearrangement links TRBV28 to TRBJ1-3; D gene ambiguous. V gave up 2 bases and J gave up 0 bases, with 11 bases separating them. The CDR3 runs 16 residues. Germline CDR1 MDHEN, CDR2 SYDVKM. CDR3 sequence reads: CASSLLSQHSGNTIYF. DNA for the CDR3: TGTGCCAGCAGTTTACTGTCACAGCACTCTGGAAACACCATATATTTT.

V and J are TRBV27 and TRBJ2-1; 8 bases are a match to TRBD2. Germline assignment: CDR1 MNHEY and CDR2 SMNVEV (reference sequence). CDR3 size: 16 residues. V shed 1 base, J shed 4 bases, and the junction held 6 bases outside the gene matches. DNA for the CDR3: TGTGCCAGCAGTTTATTGACGGGAGGGGGATACAATGAGCAGTTCTTC. Its translation is CASSLLTGGGYNEQFF.

The chain joins TRBV7-3 to TRBJ1-3; D possibly corresponds to TRBD1 (5 bases). Trimming shortened V by 1 base and J by 1 base, and 8 bases separated the two germline ends. Per germline, CDR1 SGHTA and CDR2 FQGTGA. The CDR3 has 15 residues. The CDR3: CASSLSGTSGNTIYF. CDR3 coding DNA: TGTGCCAGCAGCTTAAGTGGGACTTCTGGAAACACCATATATTTT. Complete variable domain (other parts from reference TRBV7-3 and TRBJ1-3): GAGVSQTPSNKVTEKGKYVELRCDPISGHTALYWYRQSLGQGPEFLIYFQGTGAADDSGLPNDRFFAVRPEGSVSTLKIQRTERGDSAVYLCASSLSGTSGNTIYFGEGSWLTVV.

The chain uses TRBV28 and TRBJ2-2; 9 bases agree with TRBD2. The CDR3 totals 18 residues. In germline, CDR1 is MDHEN, CDR2 SYDVKM. With V trimmed by 6 bases and J by 6 bases, 17 bases remained unmatched. CDR3 sequence: CASSSGLASIRRAGELFF. The CDR3 nucleotides read TGTGCCAGCAGCTCCGGACTAGCGTCCATCAGGCGGGCCGGGGAGCTGTTTTTT. Full variable domain (missing parts from reference TRBV28 and TRBJ2-2): DVKVTQSSRYLVKRTGEKVFLECVQDMDHENMFWYRQDPGLGLRLIYFSYDVKMKEKGDIPEGYSVSREKKERFSLILESASTNQTSMYLCASSSGLASIRRAGELFFGEGSRLTVL.

V is TRBV27 and J is TRBJ2-3; 9 bases agree with TRBD2. Germline V CDR1 and CDR2: MNHEY, SMNVEV (reference sequence). J lost 5 bases, V lost 5 bases, and 11 bases had no gene match. This CDR3 comprises 16 residues. The DNA for the CDR3 is TGTGCCAGCAGTCCTTGGGTAGCGGGAGTGGAAGATACGCAGTATTTT. This sequence encodes CASSPWVAGVEDTQYF.

The rearrangement joins TRBV7-8 to TRBJ2-7; no definite D call. The CDR3 is 13 amino acids. Trimming took off 0 bases at V and 5 bases at J, with 8 bases between the two ends. The V gene's germline CDR1 is SGHVS and CDR2 FQNEAQ. The CDR3 loop reads CASSLALEDEQYF. For the CDR3, the DNA is TGTGCCAGCAGCTTAGCTCTCGAGGACGAGCAGTACTTC. Combining the CDR3 with reference TRBV7-8 and TRBJ2-7 gives the whole variable domain GAGVSQSPRYKVAKRGQDVALRCDPISGHVSLFWYQQALGQGPEFLTYFQNEAQLDKSGLPSDRFFAERPEGSVSTLKIQRTQQEDSAVYLCASSLALEDEQYFGPGTRLTVT.

The V gene is TRBV2, the J gene TRBJ1-5; D gene ambiguous. Germline CDR1 SNHLY, CDR2 FYNNEI. V dropped 5 bases and J dropped 4 bases, with 9 bases sitting between them. CDR3 length equals 13 residues. The DNA of the CDR3 is TGTGCCAGCAGTCCATCGGGGAATCAGCCCCAGCATTTT. Encoded protein: CASSPSGNQPQHF.